Listed here is a single T cell receptor beta chain. The antigen is undetermined. The sample is drawn from a study of post-analysis software for immune sequencing data. CDR3 size: 14 residues. CDR1 is SGHKS and CDR2 is YYEKEE in the germline V gene (reference sequence). Deletions cut 2 bases from V and 2 bases from J, with 11 bases between. Overall study findings and caveats: Elevated frequency relative to controls characterized about 5 TRBV segments in patients, TRBV5-6, TRBV5-1 and TRBV20-1 among them.

Prepared TCR beta cDNA libraries contained unique molecular identifiers. In TCRdb, the PCR reads were re-called with MiXCR into one record per CDR3 protein. The sample gives a few hundred thousand distinct CDR3 sequences, 40% to 55% of which show up once; around 10% is in the top ten. The chain links TRBV5-5 to TRBJ2-7; D not certain. The material sequenced was blood. The TCR was taken from a girl aged 5-17 years with multiple sclerosis. The CDR3 spells CASSFFGRTYEQYF. In DNA form, the CDR3 reads TGTGCCAGCAGCTTTTTCGGCAGAACCTACGAGCAGTACTTC. Complete variable domain (other parts from reference TRBV5-5 and TRBJ2-7): DAGVTQSPTHLIKTRGQQVTLRCSPISGHKSVSWYQQVLGQGPQFIFQYYEKEERGRGNFPDRFSARQFPNYSSELNVNALLLGDSALYLCASSFFGRTYEQYFGPGTRLTVT.